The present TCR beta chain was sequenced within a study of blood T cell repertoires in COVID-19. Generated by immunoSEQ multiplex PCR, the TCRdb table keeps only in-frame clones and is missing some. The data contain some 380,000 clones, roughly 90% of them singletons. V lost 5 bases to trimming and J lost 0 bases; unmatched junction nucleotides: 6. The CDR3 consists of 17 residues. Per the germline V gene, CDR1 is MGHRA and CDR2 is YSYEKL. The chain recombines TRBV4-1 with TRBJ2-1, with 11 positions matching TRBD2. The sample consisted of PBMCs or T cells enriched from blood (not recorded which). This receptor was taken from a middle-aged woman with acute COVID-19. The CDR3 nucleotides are TGCGCCAGCAGCGCATTAGCGGGGGGGCTCTCCTACAATGAGCAGTTCTTC. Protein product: CASSALAGGLSYNEQFF.